The T cell receptor beta chain under discussion was sequenced for a study of identical twins. Findings of the study overall: Weaker excess sharing between twins was seen in beta out-of-frame sequences. Cross-sectional statistics underpinned the conclusions; the same donors were not followed. Zero-insertion findings could be partly confounded by invariant cells (MAIT and iNKT cells).

Unique molecular identifiers were present on the cDNA, and a universal primer site came from template switching. TCRdb itself ran the 5' RACE reads through MiXCR, one entry per CDR3 protein. Of about 900,000 distinct CDR3 sequences in the sample, 9% to 15% were seen once. This clonotype was seen a few times. Its matching antigen is unknown. This CDR3 is 16 amino acids long. CDR1 and CDR2 (germline): KGHDR, SFDVKD. V trimming: 0 bases; J trimming: 0 bases; junction bases outside the gene matches: 2. Another study also made use of these data, one on yellow fever vaccine responses in identical twins.

The sample taken for sequencing was PBMCs. This clonotype was obtained from a young woman in good health. The J gene is TRBJ2-3, the V gene TRBV24-1; the match to TRBD2 covers 7 bases. The chain's CDR3 is CATSDLSSGSTDTQYF. The CDR3 DNA reads TGTGCCACCAGTGATTTGAGTAGCGGGAGCACAGATACGCAGTATTTT.